Below are 14 T cell receptor beta chains sequenced from a single sample in a study of OX40 agonist ivuxolimab in advanced cancers. The protocol was immunoSEQ multiplex PCR, while the TCRdb copy is restricted to in-frame clones and leaves out a portion. Altogether approximately 49,000 clones are present, about 81% being singletons, with the ten largest covering about 1.1%. The sample was CD4+ or CD8+ T cells sorted from blood, taken in a trial of the OX40 agonist ivuxolimab. Receptors originate from an adult with an advanced solid tumor such as melanoma, head and neck, liver or kidney cancer.

This chain uses TRBV7-2 with TRBJ2-3; 9 bases match TRBD2. Germline V gives CDR1 SGHTA, CDR2 FQGNSA. After removal of 5 bases from V and 4 bases from J, the junction contained 10 bases not matched to a gene. The CDR3 loop spans 16 amino acids. CDR3 sequence: CASSPIAGAGSDTQYF. The CDR3 DNA follows: TGTGCCAGCAGCCCCATAGCGGGAGCAGGTTCAGATACGCAGTATTTT. The full variable domain, with the rest looked up from reference TRBV7-2 and TRBJ2-3, is GAGVSQSPSNKVTEKGKDVELRCDPISGHTALYWYRQSLGQGLEFLIYFQGNSAPDKSGLPSDRFSAERTGGSVSTLTIQRTQQEDSAVYLCASSPIAGAGSDTQYFGPGTRLTVL.

The gene calls are TRBV5-1 and TRBJ2-1; 10 bases line up with TRBD2. The V segment lost 0 bases and the J segment 15 bases; nucleotides outside the gene matches: 12. CDR3 size: 15 residues. Germline V CDR1 and CDR2: SGHRS, YFSETQ. The chain's CDR3 is CASSLEGVAGGHWFF. CDR3 bases: TGCGCCAGCAGCTTGGAGGGGGTAGCGGGAGGTCATTGGTTCTTC.

The chain links TRBV29-1 to TRBJ2-5, with TRBD1 matching 8 bases. V gave up 0 bases and J gave up 7 bases; unmatched junction bases: 4. The CDR3 extends over 13 amino acids. The germline gives CDR1 SQVTM, CDR2 ANQGSEA. The DNA for the CDR3 is TGCAGCGTTGAAGAAGGACAGGGCGGGACCCAGTACTTC. Encoded protein: CSVEEGQGGTQYF.

This clone was detected a few times. The V and J genes are TRBV7-8 and TRBJ2-3; D is ambiguous. Germline CDR1 and CDR2: SGHVS and FQNEAQ. The V end was cut by 5 bases, the J end by 2 bases, with 11 bases between. This CDR3 is 14 amino acids long. The chain's CDR3 is CASSQRRVTDTQYF. The CDR3 DNA sequence: TGTGCCAGCAGCCAACGGCGCGTCACAGATACGCAGTATTTT.

The chain carries TRBV19 and TRBJ2-3; 8 bases line up with TRBD1. V shed 6 bases and J 3 bases; nucleotides not matched to a gene: 11. In germline, CDR1 is LNHDA, CDR2 SQIVND (reference sequence). The CDR3 covers 16 residues. The CDR3 sequence is CASRIMDRAGTDTQYF. The CDR3 DNA reads TGTGCCAGTAGGATAATGGACAGGGCAGGAACAGATACGCAGTATTTT. Variable domain in full (rest from reference TRBV19 and TRBJ2-3): DGGITQSPKYLFRKEGQNVTLSCEQNLNHDAMYWYRQDPGQGLRLIYYSQIVNDFQKGDIAEGYSVSREKKESFPLTVTSAQKNPTAFYLCASRIMDRAGTDTQYFGPGTRLTVL.

This clone occurred a few times. The chain has TRBV28 and TRBJ1-5; 8 bases map to TRBD1. From germline, CDR1 is MDHEN and CDR2 SYDVKM. J lost 4 bases, V lost 5 bases, and 7 bases had no gene match. The CDR3 sequence is 15 residues long. This CDR3 reads CASSLRQGYNQPQHF. In DNA, the CDR3 is TGTGCCAGCAGTCTCCGACAGGGGTATAATCAGCCCCAGCATTTT.

The gene calls are TRBV28 and TRBJ2-1; TRBD2 matches at 11 bases. The germline gives CDR1 MDHEN, CDR2 SYDVKM. The CDR3 has 18 amino acids. V was clipped by 2 bases and J by 4 bases; unmatched bases: 10. The CDR3 spells CASSLKGLAGGSYNEQFF. In DNA, the CDR3 is TGTGCCAGCAGTTTAAAGGGTCTAGCGGGGGGCAGTTACAATGAGCAGTTCTTC.

Only one count was recorded for this clone. The chain employs TRBV15 and TRBJ2-3; the D gene is possibly TRBD1 (5 bases). Germline CDR1 reads LNHNV; CDR2 reads YYDKDF (reference sequence). The CDR3 is made up of 15 amino acids. Trimming removed 1 base at V and 2 bases at J, with 10 bases between. CDR3 region: CATSRARDPTDTQYF. CDR3 in DNA: TGTGCCACCAGCAGAGCCAGGGATCCCACAGATACGCAGTATTTT.

The genes are TRBV2 and TRBJ2-1, with D possibly TRBD2 on 5 matching bases. The germline V and J ends were trimmed by 7 bases and 7 bases, with 14 bases remaining between them. The CDR3 extends over 13 amino acids. Germline V gene sequence: CDR1 SNHLY, CDR2 FYNNEI. CDR3: CASMEEGSNEQFF. DNA for the CDR3: TGTGCCAGCATGGAAGAGGGCAGTAATGAGCAGTTCTTC.

V is TRBV6-5 and J is TRBJ1-1, with D possibly TRBD1 on 5 matching bases. The CDR3 is 11 residues long. V was clipped by 4 bases and J by 12 bases, with 12 bases between them. CDR1 is MNHEY and CDR2 is SVGAGI in the germline V gene. The CDR3 is CASSSQGWTFF. In DNA form, the CDR3 reads TGTGCCAGCAGTTCCCAGGGTTGGACTTTCTTT.

The chain couples TRBV19 to TRBJ1-1; D possibly corresponds to TRBD1 (5 bases). CDR3 size: 14 residues. The V end was cut by 7 bases, the J end by 2 bases, with 14 bases between. Germline loops: CDR1 LNHDA, CDR2 SQIVND (reference sequence). In DNA, the CDR3 is TGTGCCAGTACTCCTCGAACAGGAAACACTGAAGCTTTCTTT. Its protein product is CASTPRTGNTEAFF.

V gene TRBV12-5 combines with J gene TRBJ2-3; 8 nucleotides agree with TRBD1. Trimming cost V 1 base and J 6 bases; bases outside gene matches: 6. Looked up from germline, CDR1 is LGHNT and CDR2 is FRNRAP. This CDR3 spans 15 amino acids. CDR3: CASGLGDRGWDTQYF. CDR3 DNA: TGTGCTAGTGGTTTGGGAGACAGGGGTTGGGATACGCAGTATTTT.

This rearrangement joins TRBV5-6 to TRBJ2-3; no definite D call. The CDR3 has 14 amino acids. In germline, CDR1 is SGHDT, CDR2 YYEEEE. Trimming shortened V by 0 bases and J by 2 bases, and 7 bases separated the two germline ends. The CDR3, as DNA: TGTGCCAGCAGCTTGGGCGCACACACAGATACGCAGTATTTT. The encoded protein is CASSLGAHTDTQYF. Drawing the rest from reference TRBV5-6 and TRBJ2-3, the complete variable domain is DAGVTQSPTHLIKTRGQQVTLRCSPKSGHDTVSWYQQALGQGPQFIFQYYEEEERQRGNFPDRFSGHQFPNYSSELNVNALLLGDSALYLCASSLGAHTDTQYFGPGTRLTVL.

V gene TRBV27 combines with J gene TRBJ2-5; TRBD2 might be the D (5 bases). CDR1 is MNHEY and CDR2 is SMNVEV in the germline V gene (reference sequence). This CDR3 has 13 amino acids. Trimming took 6 bases from V and 4 from J, leaving 12 bases between them. The CDR3 reads CASSKRGGETQYF. The CDR3 nucleotides read TGTGCCAGCAGCAAAAGAGGAGGAGAGACCCAGTACTTC.